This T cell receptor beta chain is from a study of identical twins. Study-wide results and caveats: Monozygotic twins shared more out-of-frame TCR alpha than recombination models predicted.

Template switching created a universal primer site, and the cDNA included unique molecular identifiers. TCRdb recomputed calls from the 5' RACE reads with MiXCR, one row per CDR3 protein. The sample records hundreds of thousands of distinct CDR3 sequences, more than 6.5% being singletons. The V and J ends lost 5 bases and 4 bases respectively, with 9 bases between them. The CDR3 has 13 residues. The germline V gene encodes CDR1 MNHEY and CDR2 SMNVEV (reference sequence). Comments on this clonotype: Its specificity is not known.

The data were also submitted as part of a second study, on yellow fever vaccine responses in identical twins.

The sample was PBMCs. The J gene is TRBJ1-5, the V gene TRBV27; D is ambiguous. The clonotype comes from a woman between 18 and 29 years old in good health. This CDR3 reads CASSDTENQPQHF. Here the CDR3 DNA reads TGTGCCAGCAGTGACACGGAAAATCAGCCCCAGCATTTT.